This T cell receptor (beta chain) was sequenced for a study of blood T cells in healthy people across ages. Alongside a J-beta primer mix, a sample-barcoded 5' primer served in a second PCR lasting about 7 to 11 cycles. MiXCR, applied by TCRdb to the 5' RACE reads, yields one record per CDR3 protein. The data hold hundreds of thousands of distinct CDR3 sequences, with 20% to 25% observed a single time. The sequence was obtained from a man aged 65 to 79 in good health. The specimen was blood.

CDR3 amino acids: CASSHGQGATNEKLFF. The CDR3 DNA is TGTGCCAGCAGTCACGGACAGGGTGCAACTAATGAAAAACTGTTTTTT. The V gene is TRBV6-5, the J gene TRBJ1-4, with 8 bases identical to TRBD1. V dropped 5 bases and J dropped 0; count of bases not matched to a gene: 5. The germline gives CDR1 MNHEY, CDR2 SVGAGI. The length of the CDR3 is 16 residues.